Described below is a single T cell receptor beta chain sequence and its context. The data were taken from a study of T cell changes during pregnancy in multiple sclerosis. V lost 0 bases, J lost 4 bases, and 11 bases lay in between. Germline V CDR1 and CDR2: SGDLS, YYNGEE. The CDR3 runs to 14 residues. Using immunoSEQ multiplex PCR, the repertoire was profiled, and TCRdb retains in-frame clones only, with some absent. The sample has 43,000 or so clones; about 87% are singletons. The V call is TRBV9, the J call TRBJ2-7, with unresolved D. This sequence originates from a female donor with multiple sclerosis, enrolled in a pregnancy study. Sequencing used peripheral blood, obtained in the first trimester of pregnancy. The CDR3 region is CASSVGHSLYEQYF. CDR3 in DNA: TGTGCCAGCAGCGTAGGTCACAGCTTATACGAGCAGTACTTC.